This TCR beta chain was retrieved from a study of control samples from healthy donors and cancer patients. Measured with immunoSEQ multiplex PCR; TCRdb has only the in-frame clones, and not every one. The sample records 100,000 to 150,000 clones, 90% being singletons. Per the germline V gene, CDR1 is SGHRS and CDR2 is YFSETQ. The V gene lost 3 bases and the J gene lost 8 bases, with 6 bases spanning the gap. This CDR3 region has 11 residues. The chain uses TRBV5-1 and TRBJ2-1, with D uncertain. The sample taken for sequencing was blood. The TCR originated in a man between 40 and 49 years old in good health. The CDR3 protein is CASSYDDEQFF. In DNA, the CDR3 is TGCGCCAGCAGCTACGACGATGAGCAGTTCTTC.